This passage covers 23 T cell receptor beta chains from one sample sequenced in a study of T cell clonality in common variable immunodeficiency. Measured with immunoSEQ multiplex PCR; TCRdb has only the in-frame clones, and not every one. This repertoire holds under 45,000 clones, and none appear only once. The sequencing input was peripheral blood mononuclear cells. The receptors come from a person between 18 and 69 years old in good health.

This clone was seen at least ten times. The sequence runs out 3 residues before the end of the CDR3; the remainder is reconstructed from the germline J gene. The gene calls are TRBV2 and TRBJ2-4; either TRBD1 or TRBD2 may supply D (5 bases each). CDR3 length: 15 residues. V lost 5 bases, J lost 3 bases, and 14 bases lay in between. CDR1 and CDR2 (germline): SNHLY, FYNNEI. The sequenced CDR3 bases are TGTGCCAGCAGTAAGGGAGACAGTTACAAAAACATT. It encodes CASSKGDSYKNI. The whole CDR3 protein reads CASSKGDSYKNIQYF.

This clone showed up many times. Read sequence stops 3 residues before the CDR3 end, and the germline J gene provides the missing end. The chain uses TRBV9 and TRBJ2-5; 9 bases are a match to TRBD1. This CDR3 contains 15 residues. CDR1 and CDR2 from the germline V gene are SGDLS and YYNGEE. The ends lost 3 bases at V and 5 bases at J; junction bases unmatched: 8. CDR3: CASSALQGAGETQYF. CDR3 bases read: TGTGCCAGCAGCGCATTACAGGGGGCGGGGGAGACC.

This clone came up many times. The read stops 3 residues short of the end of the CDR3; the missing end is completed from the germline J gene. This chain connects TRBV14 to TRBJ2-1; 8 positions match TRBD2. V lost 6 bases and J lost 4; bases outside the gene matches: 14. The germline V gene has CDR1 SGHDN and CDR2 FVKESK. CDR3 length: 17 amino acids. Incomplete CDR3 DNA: TGTGCCAGCAGTCAGAGTTGGACTAGCCCCCGGTACAATGAG. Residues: CASSQSWTSPRYNE. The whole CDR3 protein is CASSQSWTSPRYNEQFF. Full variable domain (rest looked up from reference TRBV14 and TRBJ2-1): EAGVTQFPSHSVIEKGQTVTLRCDPISGHDNLYWYRRVMGKEIKFLLHFVKESKQDESGMPNNRFLAERTGGTYSTLKVQPAELEDSGVYFCASSQSWTSPRYNEQFFGPGTRLTVL.

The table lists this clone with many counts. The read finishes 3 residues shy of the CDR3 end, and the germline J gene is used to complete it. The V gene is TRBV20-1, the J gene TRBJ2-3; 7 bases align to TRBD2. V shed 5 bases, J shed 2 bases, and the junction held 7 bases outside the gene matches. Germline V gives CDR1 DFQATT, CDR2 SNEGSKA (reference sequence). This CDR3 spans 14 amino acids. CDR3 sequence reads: CSASIGLVTDTQYF. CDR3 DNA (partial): TGCAGTGCTTCCATCGGACTAGTCACAGATACG.

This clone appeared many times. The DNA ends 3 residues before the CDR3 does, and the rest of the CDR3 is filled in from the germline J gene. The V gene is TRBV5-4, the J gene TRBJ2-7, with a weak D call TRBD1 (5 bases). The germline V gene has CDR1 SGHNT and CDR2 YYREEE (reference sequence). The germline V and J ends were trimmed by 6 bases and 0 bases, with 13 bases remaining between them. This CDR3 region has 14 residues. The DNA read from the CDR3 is TGTGCCAGCAACCAACACCAGGGCTCCTACGAG. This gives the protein CASNQHQGSYE. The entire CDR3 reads CASNQHQGSYEQYF.

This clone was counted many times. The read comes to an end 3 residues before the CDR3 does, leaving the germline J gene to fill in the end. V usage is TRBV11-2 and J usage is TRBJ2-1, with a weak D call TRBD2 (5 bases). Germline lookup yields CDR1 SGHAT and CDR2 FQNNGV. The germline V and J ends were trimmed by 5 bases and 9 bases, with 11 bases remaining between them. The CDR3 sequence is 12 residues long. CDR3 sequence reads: CASSRTRVEQFF. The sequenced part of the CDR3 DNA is TGTGCCAGCAGCCGCACTAGAGTTGAG.

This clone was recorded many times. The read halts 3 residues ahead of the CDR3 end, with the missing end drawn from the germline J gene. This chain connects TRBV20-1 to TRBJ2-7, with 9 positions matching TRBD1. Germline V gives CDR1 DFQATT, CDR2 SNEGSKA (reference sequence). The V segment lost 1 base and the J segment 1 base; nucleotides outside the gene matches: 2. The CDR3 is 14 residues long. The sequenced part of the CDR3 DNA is TGCAGTGCTAGAGGGACAGGGGTGTCCTACGAG. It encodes CSARGTGVSYE. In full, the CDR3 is CSARGTGVSYEQYF.

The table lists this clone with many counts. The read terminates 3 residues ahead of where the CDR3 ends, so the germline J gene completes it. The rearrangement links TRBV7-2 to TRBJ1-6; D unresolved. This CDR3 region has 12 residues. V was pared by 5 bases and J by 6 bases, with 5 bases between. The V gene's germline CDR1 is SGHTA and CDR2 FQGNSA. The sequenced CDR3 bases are TGTGCCAGCAGCAGCGTTAATTCACCC. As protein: CASSSVNSP. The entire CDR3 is CASSSVNSPLHF.

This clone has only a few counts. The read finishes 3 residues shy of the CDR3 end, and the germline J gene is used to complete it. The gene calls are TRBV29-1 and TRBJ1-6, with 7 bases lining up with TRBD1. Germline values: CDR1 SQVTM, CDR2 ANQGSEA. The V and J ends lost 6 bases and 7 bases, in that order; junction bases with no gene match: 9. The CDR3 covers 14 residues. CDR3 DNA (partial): TGCAGCGTGCGGGACCAGGGGGACAATTCACCC. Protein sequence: CSVRDQGDNSP. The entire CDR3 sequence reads CSVRDQGDNSPLHF.

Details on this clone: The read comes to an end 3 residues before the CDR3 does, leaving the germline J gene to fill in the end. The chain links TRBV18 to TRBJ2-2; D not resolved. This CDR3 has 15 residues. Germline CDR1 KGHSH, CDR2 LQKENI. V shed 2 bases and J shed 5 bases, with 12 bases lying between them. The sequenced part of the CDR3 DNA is TGTGCCAGCTCACCAGGCACACCCAATACCGGGGAG. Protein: CASSPGTPNTGE. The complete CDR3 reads CASSPGTPNTGELFF.

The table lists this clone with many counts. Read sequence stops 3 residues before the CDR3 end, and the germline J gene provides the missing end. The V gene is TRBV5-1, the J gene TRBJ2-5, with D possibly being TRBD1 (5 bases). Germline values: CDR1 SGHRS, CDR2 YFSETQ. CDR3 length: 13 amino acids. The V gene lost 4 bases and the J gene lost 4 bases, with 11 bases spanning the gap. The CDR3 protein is CASSLQGLETQYF. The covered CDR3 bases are TGCGCCAGCAGCCTGCAGGGCCTAGAGACC.

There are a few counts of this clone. The CDR3 protein is CASSDFGTRMNTEAFF. Partial CDR3 DNA: TGTGCCAGCAGCGATTTTGGGACAAGGATGAACACTGAA. The J gene is TRBJ1-1, the V gene TRBV13; tentatively, D is TRBD1 (6 bases). The sequence runs out 3 residues before the end of the CDR3; the remainder is reconstructed from the germline J gene. The germline V and J ends were trimmed by 5 bases and 0 bases, with 16 bases remaining between them. There are 16 residues in the CDR3. Germline V CDR1 and CDR2: PRHDT, FYEKMQ (reference sequence).

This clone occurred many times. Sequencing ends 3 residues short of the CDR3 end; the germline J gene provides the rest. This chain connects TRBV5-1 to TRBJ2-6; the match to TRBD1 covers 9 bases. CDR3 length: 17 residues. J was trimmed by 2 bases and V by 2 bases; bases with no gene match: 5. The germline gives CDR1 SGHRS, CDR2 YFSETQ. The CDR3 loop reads CASSFYRGPTGANVLTF. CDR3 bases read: TGCGCCAGCAGCTTCTACAGGGGGCCCACTGGGGCCAACGTC.

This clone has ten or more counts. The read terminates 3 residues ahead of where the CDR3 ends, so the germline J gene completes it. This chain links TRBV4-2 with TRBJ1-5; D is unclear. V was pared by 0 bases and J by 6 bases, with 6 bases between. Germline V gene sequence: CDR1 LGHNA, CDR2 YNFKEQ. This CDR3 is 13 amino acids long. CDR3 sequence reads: CASSQDLGQPQHF. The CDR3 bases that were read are TGTGCCAGCAGCCAAGATCTCGGTCAGCCC.

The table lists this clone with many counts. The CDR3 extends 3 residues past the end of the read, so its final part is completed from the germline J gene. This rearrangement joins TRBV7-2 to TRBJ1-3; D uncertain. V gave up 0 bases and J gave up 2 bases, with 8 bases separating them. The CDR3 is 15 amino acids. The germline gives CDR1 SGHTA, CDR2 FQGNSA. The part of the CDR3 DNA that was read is TGTGCCAGCAGCTTAGCCTTCGGGGCTGGAAACACC. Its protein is CASSLAFGAGNT. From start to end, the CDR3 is CASSLAFGAGNTIYF.

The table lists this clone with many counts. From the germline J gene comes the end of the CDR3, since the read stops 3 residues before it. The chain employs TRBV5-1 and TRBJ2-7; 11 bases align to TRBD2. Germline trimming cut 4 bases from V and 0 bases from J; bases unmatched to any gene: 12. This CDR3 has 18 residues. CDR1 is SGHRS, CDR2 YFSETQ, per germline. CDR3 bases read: TGCGCCAGCAGCCAGAGCCCCACCGGGACTAGCGGCTCCTACGAG. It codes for CASSQSPTGTSGSYE. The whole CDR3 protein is CASSQSPTGTSGSYEQYF. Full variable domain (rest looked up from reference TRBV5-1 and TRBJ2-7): KAGVTQTPRYLIKTRGQQVTLSCSPISGHRSVSWYQQTPGQGLQFLFEYFSETQRNKGNFPGRFSGRQFSNSRSEMNVSTLELGDSALYLCASSQSPTGTSGSYEQYFGPGTRLTVT.

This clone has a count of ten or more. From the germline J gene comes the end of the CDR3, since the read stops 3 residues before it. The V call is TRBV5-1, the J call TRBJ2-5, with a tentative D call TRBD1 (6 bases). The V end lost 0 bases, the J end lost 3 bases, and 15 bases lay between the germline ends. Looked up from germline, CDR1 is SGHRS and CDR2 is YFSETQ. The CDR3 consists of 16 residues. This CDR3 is CASSLGDTEHKETQYF. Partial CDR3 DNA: TGCGCCAGCAGCTTGGGGGACACGGAGCATAAAGAGACC.

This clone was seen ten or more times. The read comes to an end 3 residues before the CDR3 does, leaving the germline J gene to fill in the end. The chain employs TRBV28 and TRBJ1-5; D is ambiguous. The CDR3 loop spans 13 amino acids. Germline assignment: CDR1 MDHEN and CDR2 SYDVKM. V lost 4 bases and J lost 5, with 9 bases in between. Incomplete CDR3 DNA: TGTGCCAGCAGTTCAGGATCCGATCAGCCC. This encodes CASSSGSDQP. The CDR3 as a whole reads CASSSGSDQPQHF.

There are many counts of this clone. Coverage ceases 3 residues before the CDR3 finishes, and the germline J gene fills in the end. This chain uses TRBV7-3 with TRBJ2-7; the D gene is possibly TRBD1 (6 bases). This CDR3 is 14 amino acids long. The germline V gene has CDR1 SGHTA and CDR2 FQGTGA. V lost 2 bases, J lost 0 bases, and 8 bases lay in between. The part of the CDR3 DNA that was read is TGTGCCAGCAGCTTATGGACAGTCTCCTACGAG. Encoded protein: CASSLWTVSYE. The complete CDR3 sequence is CASSLWTVSYEQYF.

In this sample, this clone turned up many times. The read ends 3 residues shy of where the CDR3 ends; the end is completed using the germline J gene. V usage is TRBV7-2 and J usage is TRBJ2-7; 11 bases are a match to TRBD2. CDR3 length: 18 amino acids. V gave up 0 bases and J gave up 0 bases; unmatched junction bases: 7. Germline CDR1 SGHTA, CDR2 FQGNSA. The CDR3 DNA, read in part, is TGTGCCAGCAGCTTAGCACCTAGCGGGAGGACCGCCTCCTACGAG. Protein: CASSLAPSGRTASYE. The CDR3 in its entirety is CASSLAPSGRTASYEQYF.

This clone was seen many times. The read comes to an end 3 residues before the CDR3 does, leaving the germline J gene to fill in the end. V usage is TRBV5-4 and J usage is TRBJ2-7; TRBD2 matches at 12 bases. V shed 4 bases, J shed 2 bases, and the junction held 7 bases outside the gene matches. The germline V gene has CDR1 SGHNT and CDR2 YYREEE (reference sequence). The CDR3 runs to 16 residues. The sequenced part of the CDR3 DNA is TGTGCCAGCAGCGACGGACTAGCGGGACTCACCTACGAG. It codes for CASSDGLAGLTYE. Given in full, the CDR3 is CASSDGLAGLTYEQYF.

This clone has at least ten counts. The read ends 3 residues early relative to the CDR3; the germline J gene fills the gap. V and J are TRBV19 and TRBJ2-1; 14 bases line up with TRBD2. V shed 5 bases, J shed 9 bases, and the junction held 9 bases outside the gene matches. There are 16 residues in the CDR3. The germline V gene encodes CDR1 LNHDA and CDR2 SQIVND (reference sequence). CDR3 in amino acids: CASSSTRTSGRFEQFF. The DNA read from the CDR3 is TGTGCCAGTAGTTCAACTAGGACTAGCGGGAGGTTTGAG.

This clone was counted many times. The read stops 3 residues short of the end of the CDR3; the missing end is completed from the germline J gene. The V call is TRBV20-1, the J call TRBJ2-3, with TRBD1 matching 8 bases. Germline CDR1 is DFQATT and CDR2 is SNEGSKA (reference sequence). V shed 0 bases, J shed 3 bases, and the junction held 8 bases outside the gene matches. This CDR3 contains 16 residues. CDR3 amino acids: CSARDPIRGHTDTQYF. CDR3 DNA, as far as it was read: TGCAGTGCTAGAGATCCAATCAGGGGGCATACAGATACG.